Each of the 27 T cell receptor beta chains below was sequenced from the same sample in a study of beta chain features in type 1 diabetes. Study conclusions and caveats: Moderate but significant shortening of TCRB CDR3s was recorded in all four CD4+ subsets from Type 1 diabetes patients.

Expressed TCRB transcripts were sequenced because the isolated RNA had all been reverse transcribed beforehand. Assay used: immunoSEQ multiplex PCR; TCRdb lists only in-frame clones, some missing. The sample carries 130,000 or so clones, approximately 10% recorded once. Their specific antigens are unknown. The sample was central memory CD4+ T cells from blood. The receptors come from a man in his thirties or forties with type 1 diabetes.

In nucleotides, the CDR3 is TGTGCCAGTAGTAACACAGGCTACGAGCAGTACTTC. This gives the protein CASSNTGYEQYF. This rearrangement joins TRBV19 to TRBJ2-7, with D possibly being TRBD1 (5 bases). Trimming removed 4 bases at V and 3 bases at J, with 7 bases between. The CDR3 totals 12 residues. CDR1 and CDR2 (germline): LNHDA, SQIVND (reference sequence).

This clone came up a few times. V gene TRBV30 combines with J gene TRBJ1-1, with D unclear. Germline V gives CDR1 GTSNPN, CDR2 SVGIG (reference sequence). This CDR3 has 13 amino acids. Trimming left V 4 bases short and J 4 bases short, with 13 bases between. CDR3 DNA sequence: TGTGCCTGGACGATCGGGAGTGGCACTGAAGCTTTCTTT. Translating it yields CAWTIGSGTEAFF. The full variable domain, its missing parts supplied by reference TRBV30 and TRBJ1-1, is SQTIHQWPATLVQPVGSPLSLECTVEGTSNPNLYWYRQAAGRGLQLLFYSVGIGQISSEVPQNLSASRPQDRQFILSSKKLLLSDSGFYLCAWTIGSGTEAFFGQGTRLTVV.

This chain joins TRBV2 and TRBJ2-3, with 7 bases lining up with TRBD1. Germline CDR1 reads SNHLY; CDR2 reads FYNNEI. This CDR3 region has 14 residues. Unmatched junction bases numbered 5, after V lost 6 bases and J lost 2 bases. The CDR3 DNA is TGTGCCAGCAGCCGAACAGGGGTCACAGATACGCAGTATTTT. This sequence encodes CASSRTGVTDTQYF.

V gene TRBV6-1 combines with J gene TRBJ2-7; 7 positions agree with TRBD1. The germline V gene has CDR1 MNHNS and CDR2 SASEGT. V lost 10 bases and J lost 4; bases outside the gene matches: 1. There are 10 residues in the CDR3. The CDR3 DNA follows: TGTGCCACGGGACAGTACGAGCAGTACTTC. This codes for CATGQYEQYF.

This sequence joins TRBV7-9 and TRBJ1-6, with D possibly being TRBD1 (5 bases). The germline CDR1 and CDR2 sequences are SEHNR and FQNEAQ (reference sequence). The V gene lost 5 bases and the J gene lost 0 bases, with 11 bases spanning the gap. This CDR3 has 16 amino acids. Here the CDR3 reads CASSRQTSSYNSPLHF. Here the CDR3 DNA reads TGTGCCAGCAGCCGACAGACGAGCTCCTATAATTCACCCCTCCACTTT.

The rearrangement links TRBV9 to TRBJ2-2; a weak D match, TRBD2 (6 bases). The CDR3 has 15 amino acids. The V gene lost 0 bases and the J gene lost 4 bases, with 10 bases spanning the gap. Germline CDR1 reads SGDLS; CDR2 reads YYNGEE. The CDR3 here is CASSVVGGTTGELFF. The CDR3 DNA follows: TGTGCCAGCAGCGTAGTGGGGGGTACCACCGGGGAGCTGTTTTTT.

This clone was detected a few times. Other nucleotide sequences in the sample specify the same CDR3. The rearrangement links TRBV30 to TRBJ1-3; 7 bases map to TRBD1. This CDR3 is 13 amino acids long. Trimming cost V 4 bases and J 0 bases; bases outside gene matches: 0. Germline CDR1 is GTSNPN and CDR2 is SVGIG (reference sequence). For the CDR3, the DNA is TGTGCCTGGAACAGGGGCTCTGGAAACACCATATATTTT. Encoded protein: CAWNRGSGNTIYF.

The chain is built from TRBV5-1 and TRBJ1-2; D is uncertain. Trimming shortened V by 4 bases and J by 0 bases, and 16 bases separated the two germline ends. CDR1 SGHRS and CDR2 YFSETQ come from the germline V gene. The CDR3 loop spans 16 amino acids. The chain's CDR3 is CASSSSVTTSNYGYTF. CDR3 DNA: TGCGCCAGCAGCAGTAGTGTAACGACTTCTAACTATGGCTACACCTTC.

This clone was counted a few times. This chain links TRBV6-5 with TRBJ1-1; 9 bases fit TRBD1. Trimming took 8 bases from V and 3 from J; bases not matched to a gene: 4. CDR3 size: 13 residues. Germline V gene lookup returns CDR1 MNHEY and CDR2 SVGAGI. CDR3 region: CASGTGSDTEAFF. The CDR3, as DNA: TGTGCCAGCGGGACAGGGAGTGACACTGAAGCTTTCTTT.

The J gene is TRBJ1-2, the V gene TRBV27; D is ambiguous. Trimming shortened V by 5 bases and J by 0 bases, and 7 bases separated the two germline ends. This CDR3 is built from 13 residues. Germline-derived CDR1 and CDR2 are MNHEY and SMNVEV (reference sequence). The CDR3 DNA reads as TGTGCCAGCAGTCGGGATCCTAACTATGGCTACACCTTC. It encodes CASSRDPNYGYTF.

This clone turned up a few times. The V gene is TRBV28, the J gene TRBJ2-7; perhaps TRBD1 as D (5 bases). Deletions cut 6 bases from V and 2 bases from J, with 8 bases between. CDR1 is MDHEN and CDR2 is SYDVKM in the germline V gene. This CDR3 region has 12 residues. CDR3 in DNA: TGTGCCAGCAGCACAGGAGCCTACGAGCAGTACTTC. As protein: CASSTGAYEQYF.

This clone was picked up many times. The rearrangement links TRBV9 to TRBJ1-1; D might be TRBD1 (6 bases). The CDR3 is made up of 16 amino acids. The V gene's germline CDR1 is SGDLS and CDR2 YYNGEE. V lost 4 bases and J 4 bases, leaving 20 bases between the germline ends. CDR3 sequence reads: CASSPAGLQGTTEAFF. The DNA of the CDR3 is TGTGCCAGCAGCCCCGCGGGTCTACAGGGCACCACTGAAGCTTTCTTT.

V is TRBV4-1 and J is TRBJ1-5, with 10 bases fitting TRBD1. The CDR3 extends over 16 amino acids. Germline CDR1 reads MGHRA; CDR2 reads YSYEKL. V shed 2 bases, J shed 4 bases, and the junction held 5 bases outside the gene matches. The CDR3 reads CASSQPDRGRNQPQHF. CDR3 bases: TGCGCCAGCAGCCAACCTGACAGGGGGCGTAATCAGCCCCAGCATTTT.

This clone has just a few counts. The chain joins TRBV21-1 to TRBJ2-1; the D segment call TRBD1 is taken from the table without a DNA check. TRBV21-1 is a known pseudogene. The CDR3 has 13 residues. The CDR3 nucleotides read TGTGCCAGCAGCAGGTGGCCTTACAATGAGCAGTTCTTC. Translated: CASSRWPYNEQFF.

V and J are TRBV18 and TRBJ2-1; 7 bases are a match to TRBD2. The CDR3 contains 13 residues. J gave up 8 bases and V 5 bases, and 6 bases lay outside the gene matches. Germline CDR1 and CDR2: KGHSH and LQKENI. Here the CDR3 DNA reads TGTGCCAGCTCAAGGGGCGCGGGGGATGAGCAGTTCTTC. This gives the protein CASSRGAGDEQFF.

The V call is TRBV7-9, the J call TRBJ2-5; D not certain. In germline, CDR1 is SEHNR, CDR2 FQNEAQ (reference sequence). The CDR3 has 13 residues. The germline V and J ends were trimmed by 5 bases and 5 bases, with 12 bases remaining between them. Written as DNA, the CDR3 is TGTGCCAGCAGCCCAAACATCGTGGAGACCCAGTACTTC. It specifies CASSPNIVETQYF.

The rearrangement uses TRBV4-2 and TRBJ2-5, with 8 bases that match TRBD2. This CDR3 is 18 amino acids long. The germline V gene has CDR1 LGHNA and CDR2 YNFKEQ. The trim removed 1 base at V and 1 base at J, leaving 11 bases unmatched. CDR3 amino acids: CASSQVSVGSGGQETQYF. The CDR3 region has the DNA TGTGCCAGCAGCCAAGTTTCTGTCGGGAGCGGGGGCCAAGAGACCCAGTACTTC.

This clone was observed a handful of times. V and J are TRBV7-9 and TRBJ2-3, with 9 bases fitting TRBD1. J was trimmed by 3 bases and V by 5 bases; bases with no gene match: 9. The CDR3 contains 16 residues. CDR1 and CDR2 (germline): SEHNR, FQNEAQ (reference sequence). The CDR3 sequence: CASSTGTGNPTDTQYF. The CDR3 DNA reads TGTGCCAGCAGCACAGGGACAGGGAACCCAACAGATACGCAGTATTTT.

This chain joins TRBV9 and TRBJ2-7; 9 bases are shared with TRBD2. V gave up 3 bases and J gave up 3 bases; unmatched junction bases: 1. CDR3 length equals 13 residues. Germline CDR1 is SGDLS and CDR2 is YYNGEE. CDR3 loop: CASSGAGGYEQYF. The CDR3 DNA sequence: TGTGCCAGCAGCGGAGCGGGGGGCTACGAGCAGTACTTC.

The V call is TRBV30, the J call TRBJ1-2; D perhaps matches TRBD1 (6 bases). Per germline, CDR1 GTSNPN and CDR2 SVGIG (reference sequence). The CDR3 has 13 amino acids. V was shortened by 6 bases and J by 2 bases, with 13 bases between the two germline ends. The CDR3, as DNA: TGTGCCTGTCGGACAGACCCAAACTATGGCTACACCTTC. Translated, it gives CACRTDPNYGYTF.

This clone was counted only a few times. The identical CDR3 is also encoded by other nucleotide sequences in the sample. This chain joins TRBV18 and TRBJ1-2; 7 nucleotides line up with TRBD1. The CDR3 has 14 amino acids. J was trimmed by 2 bases and V by 5 bases; bases with no gene match: 5. The V gene's germline CDR1 is KGHSH and CDR2 LQKENI. As DNA, the CDR3 is TGTGCCAGCTCAGGTCCGGGACAGAACTATGGCTACACCTTC. This encodes CASSGPGQNYGYTF. The entire variable domain, with the rest obtained from reference TRBV18 and TRBJ1-2, is as follows: NAGVMQNPRHLVRRRGQEARLRCSPMKGHSHVYWYRQLPEEGLKFMVYLQKENIIDESGMPKERFSAEFPKEGPSILRIQQVVRGDSAAYFCASSGPGQNYGYTFGSGTRLTVV.

This clone was seen a handful of times. The identical CDR3 is also encoded by other nucleotide sequences in the sample. The chain uses TRBV4-2 and TRBJ1-2, with TRBD1 matching over 7 bases. CDR1 is LGHNA and CDR2 is YNFKEQ in the germline V gene. V lost 1 base and J lost 1; bases outside the gene matches: 3. This CDR3 is built from 15 residues. The CDR3 region is CASSQGQGVNYGYTF. In DNA form, the CDR3 reads TGTGCCAGCAGCCAAGGACAGGGCGTTAACTATGGCTACACCTTC.

This clone was detected a few times. The CDR3 protein is CSVDLGSGLAYEQYF. The CDR3 nucleotides read TGCAGCGTTGATCTTGGGTCTGGACTAGCCTACGAGCAGTACTTC. V usage is TRBV29-1 and J usage is TRBJ2-7; TRBD2 matches 7 bases. The CDR3 length is 15 residues. The germline gives CDR1 SQVTM, CDR2 ANQGSEA. V lost 3 bases, J lost 2 bases, and 10 bases stayed unmatched.

In its sample, this clone was seen a few times. The CDR3 nucleotides read TGTGCCAGCAGTTCCGGGACAGGGAACTACGAGCAGTACTTC. Translated, it gives CASSSGTGNYEQYF. The V gene is TRBV27, the J gene TRBJ2-7; 9 positions match TRBD1. The J segment lost 3 bases and the V segment lost 4 bases, leaving 4 bases of the junction unmatched. CDR1 and CDR2 (germline): MNHEY, SMNVEV (reference sequence). This CDR3 region has 14 residues.

The V call is TRBV29-1, the J call TRBJ2-5; D may be TRBD2 (5 bases). V lost 5 bases to trimming and J lost 1 base, with 11 bases between them. CDR1 is SQVTM, CDR2 ANQGSEA, per germline. The CDR3 is 13 amino acids. CDR3 coding DNA: TGCAGCGTTCCCGGGGTGGTCCAAGAGACCCAGTACTTC. Translated: CSVPGVVQETQYF. The full variable domain, rest sourced from reference TRBV29-1 and TRBJ2-5, is SAVISQKPSRDICQRGTSLTIQCQVDSQVTMMFWYRQQPGQSLTLIATANQGSEATYESGFVIDKFPISRPNLTFSTLTVSNMSPEDSSIYLCSVPGVVQETQYFGPGTRLLVL.

The chain recombines TRBV5-1 with TRBJ2-1, with TRBD2 matching 7 bases. With 4 bases clipped from V and 2 bases from J, the junction kept 6 bases outside the gene matches. CDR3 length: 15 amino acids. CDR1 is SGHRS and CDR2 is YFSETQ in the germline V gene. The CDR3 sequence is CASSPTSGTYNEQFF. DNA of the CDR3: TGCGCCAGCAGCCCTACGAGCGGGACCTACAATGAGCAGTTCTTC.

Only a few counts were recorded for this clone. This sequence joins TRBV19 and TRBJ1-2, with a possible D match to TRBD1 (5 bases). Germline-derived CDR1 and CDR2 are LNHDA and SQIVND (reference sequence). There are 13 residues in the CDR3. Trimming stripped 5 bases from V and 6 bases from J, with 13 bases between. CDR3 DNA sequence: TGTGCCAGTAGTCCCCCCGACAGAGATGGCTACACCTTC. Its protein is CASSPPDRDGYTF.